The 7 T cell receptor beta chains reported below all come from one sample, sequenced in a study of T cell repertoires in cytomegalovirus infection. Their specific antigens are unknown. TCRdb re-analysed the reads in MiXCR, keeping a single row per CDR3 protein. The sample holds some 800,000 distinct CDR3 sequences, about 31% seen once. Sequenced here: cultured CD8+ T cells from PBMCs, sampled from culture after CMV antigen stimulation. The receptors come from a human donor in good health (CMV status not recorded). Some clones in this sample may be carry-over from other donors' samples.

This clonotype was counted only a few times. The rearrangement uses TRBV12-5 and TRBJ2-3; D remains unclear. Germline V gene sequence: CDR1 LGHNT, CDR2 FRNRAP. This CDR3 has 14 residues. V lost 2 bases, J lost 4 bases, and 10 bases lay in between. In DNA, the CDR3 is TGTGCTAGTGGTTTGCTGGGTCATTCAGATACGCAGTATTTT. Its protein is CASGLLGHSDTQYF.

In this sample, this clonotype turned up many times. The chain joins TRBV27 to TRBJ2-3; no firm D call. Per germline, CDR1 MNHEY and CDR2 SMNVEV (reference sequence). The V gene lost 6 bases and the J gene lost 3 bases, with 7 bases spanning the gap. CDR3 length equals 12 residues. The chain's CDR3 is CASSPRTDTQYF. The CDR3 DNA reads TGTGCCAGCAGCCCCCGGACAGATACGCAGTATTTT.

The chain couples TRBV15 to TRBJ2-7; D gene unclear. Per the germline V gene, CDR1 is LNHNV and CDR2 is YYDKDF (reference sequence). Trimming shortened V by 1 base and J by 0 bases, and 7 bases separated the two germline ends. This CDR3 spans 14 amino acids. The CDR3 spells CATSRGPDSYEQYV. The CDR3 nucleotides read TGTGCCACCAGCAGAGGCCCCGACTCCTACGAGCAGTACGTC.

This clonotype was detected only a few times. This chain links TRBV4-3 with TRBJ2-2; TRBD1 aligns across 9 bases. The V segment lost 0 bases and the J segment 6 bases; nucleotides outside the gene matches: 8. Germline V lookup: CDR1 LGHNA, CDR2 YSLEER. The CDR3 runs 17 residues. Written as DNA, the CDR3 is TGCGCCAGCAGCCAAGACTTGGTGACAGGGGGATCCGGGGAGCTGTTTTTT. Its protein is CASSQDLVTGGSGELFF.

This clonotype was detected only a few times. The chain carries TRBV12-3 or TRBV12-4 and TRBJ2-3; 13 bases fit TRBD2. The CDR3 is 16 residues long. The V segment lost 5 bases and the J segment 6 bases; nucleotides outside the gene matches: 8. The CDR3 protein is CASSPPGLAGSDTQYF. Written as DNA, the CDR3 is TGTGCCAGCAGTCCGCCGGGACTAGCGGGATCCGATACGCAGTATTTT.

This chain joins TRBV15 and TRBJ2-3; 8 nucleotides line up with TRBD1. This CDR3 spans 17 amino acids. Germline V lookup: CDR1 LNHNV, CDR2 YYDKDF (reference sequence). V lost 3 bases and J lost 0; bases outside the gene matches: 8. CDR3 in DNA: TGTGCCACCAGCAGCTGGGGACAGGCCGATAGCACAGATACGCAGTATTTT. It is translated as CATSSWGQADSTDTQYF.

This clonotype showed up just once. The rearrangement links TRBV7-9 to TRBJ2-5; D perhaps matches TRBD2 (5 bases). V gave up 4 bases and J gave up 5 bases, with 14 bases separating them. Germline values: CDR1 SEHNR, CDR2 FQNEAQ (reference sequence). The CDR3 is made up of 14 amino acids. The CDR3 region has the DNA TGTGCCAGCAGCTCGAACACCCCGGGGGAGACCCAGTACTTC. Residues: CASSSNTPGETQYF. The full variable domain, with the rest looked up from reference TRBV7-9 and TRBJ2-5, is DTGVSQNPRHKITKRGQNVTFRCDPISEHNRLYWYRQTLGQGPEFLTYFQNEAQLEKSRLLSDRFSAERPKGSFSTLEIQRTEQGDSAMYLCASSSNTPGETQYFGPGTRLLVL.